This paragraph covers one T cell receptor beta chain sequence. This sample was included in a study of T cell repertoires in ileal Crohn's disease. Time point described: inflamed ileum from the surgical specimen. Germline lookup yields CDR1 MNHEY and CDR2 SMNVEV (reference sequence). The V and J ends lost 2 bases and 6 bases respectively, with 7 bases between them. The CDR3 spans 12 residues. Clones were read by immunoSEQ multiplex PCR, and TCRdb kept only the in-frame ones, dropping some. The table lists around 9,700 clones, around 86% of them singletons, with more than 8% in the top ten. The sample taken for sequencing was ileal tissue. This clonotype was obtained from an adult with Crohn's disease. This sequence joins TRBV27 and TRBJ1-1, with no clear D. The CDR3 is CASSLMGSEAFF. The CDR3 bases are TGTGCCAGCAGTTTAATGGGTTCTGAAGCTTTCTTT.